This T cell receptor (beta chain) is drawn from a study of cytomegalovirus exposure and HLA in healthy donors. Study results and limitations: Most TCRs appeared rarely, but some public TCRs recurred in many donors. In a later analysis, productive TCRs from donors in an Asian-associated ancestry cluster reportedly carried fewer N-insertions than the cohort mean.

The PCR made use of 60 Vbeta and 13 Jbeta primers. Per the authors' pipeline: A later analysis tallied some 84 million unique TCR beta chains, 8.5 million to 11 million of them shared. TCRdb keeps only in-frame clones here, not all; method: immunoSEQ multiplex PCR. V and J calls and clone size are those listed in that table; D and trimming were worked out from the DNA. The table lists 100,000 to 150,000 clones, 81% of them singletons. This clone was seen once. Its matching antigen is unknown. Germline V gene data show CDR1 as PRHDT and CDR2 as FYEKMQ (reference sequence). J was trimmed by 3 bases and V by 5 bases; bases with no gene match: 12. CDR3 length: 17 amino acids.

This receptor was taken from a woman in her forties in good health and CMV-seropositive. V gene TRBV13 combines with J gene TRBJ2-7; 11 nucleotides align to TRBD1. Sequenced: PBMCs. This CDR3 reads CASSNSDRDRGVYEQYF. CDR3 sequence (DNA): TGTGCCAGCAGCAACAGTGACAGGGACAGGGGGGTCTACGAGCAGTACTTC. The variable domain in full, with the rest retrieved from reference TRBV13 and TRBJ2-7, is AAGVIQSPRHLIKEKRETATLKCYPIPRHDTVYWYQQGPGQDPQFLISFYEKMQSDKGSIPDRFSAQQFSDYHSELNMSSLELGDSALYFCASSNSDRDRGVYEQYFGPGTRLTVT.